The 9 T cell receptor beta chains reported below all come from one sample, sequenced in a study of cytomegalovirus exposure and HLA in healthy donors. 60 Vbeta and 13 Jbeta primers were used in PCR. Assay used: immunoSEQ multiplex PCR; TCRdb lists only in-frame clones, some missing. Found here are about 170,000 clones, around 84% of them singletons; the top ten hold 1%. The sequenced sample was PBMCs. These receptors were taken from a boy aged 2 to 10 in good health and CMV-seronegative.

Worth noting for this clone: Other DNA sequences of this sample code for an identical CDR3. The genes are TRBV2 and TRBJ1-5; TRBD1 matches at 8 bases. V lost 5 bases to trimming and J lost 4 bases; unmatched junction nucleotides: 4. From germline, CDR1 is SNHLY and CDR2 FYNNEI. This CDR3 is 14 amino acids long. DNA for the CDR3: TGTGCCAGCAGTCGGGACAGGAGAAATCAGCCCCAGCATTTT. It is translated as CASSRDRRNQPQHF.

This clone has a handful of counts. The same CDR3 also results from other DNA sequences found in this sample. V and J are TRBV2 and TRBJ2-7; 7 positions match TRBD2. The CDR3 is 13 amino acids. The germline CDR1 and CDR2 sequences are SNHLY and FYNNEI. The junction had 4 bases not matched to a gene; V was cut back by 6 bases and J by 2 bases. The DNA of the CDR3 is TGTGCCAGCAGACCGGGAGGAACCTACGAGCAGTACGTC. Amino acid sequence: CASRPGGTYEQYV.

The chain employs TRBV19 and TRBJ2-1; no clear D. The V and J ends lost 1 base and 0 bases respectively, with 10 bases between them. This CDR3 region has 16 residues. In germline, CDR1 is LNHDA, CDR2 SQIVND (reference sequence). The CDR3 region has the DNA TGTGCCAGTAGTATAGTGCTAGTAAGCTCCTACAATGAGCAGTTCTTC. Protein: CASSIVLVSSYNEQFF.

The V and J genes are TRBV19 and TRBJ1-5, with 12 nucleotides matching TRBD1. The junction had 14 bases not matched to a gene; V was cut back by 6 bases and J by 2 bases. The CDR3 has 19 amino acids. The V gene's germline CDR1 is LNHDA and CDR2 SQIVND (reference sequence). CDR3 bases: TGTGCCAGTAGGATACGGGGGACAGGGGGCGCTGGGGGCAATCAGCCCCAGCATTTT. Residues: CASRIRGTGGAGGNQPQHF.

The CDR3, as DNA: TGTGCCAGCAGCGTAGAGCTAGCGGGAGGTAACACCGGGGAGCTGTTTTTT. Translating gives CASSVELAGGNTGELFF. This chain connects TRBV9 to TRBJ2-2; 11 bases fit TRBD2. This CDR3 is 17 amino acids long. Germline V CDR1 and CDR2: SGDLS, YYNGEE. The ends lost 0 bases at V and 2 bases at J; junction bases unmatched: 3.

The chain joins TRBV4-1 to TRBJ2-3, with TRBD1 matching 7 bases. This CDR3 comprises 16 residues. Unmatched junction bases numbered 9, after V lost 0 bases and J lost 6 bases. CDR1 is MGHRA and CDR2 is YSYEKL in the germline V gene. For the CDR3, the DNA is TGCGCCAGCAGCCAAGATTATACAGGGGTTGGGGATACGCAGTATTTT. It codes for CASSQDYTGVGDTQYF.

This rearrangement joins TRBV7-9 to TRBJ1-1; D ambiguous. Per germline, CDR1 SEHNR and CDR2 FQNEAQ (reference sequence). V was clipped by 5 bases and J by 4 bases, with 8 bases between them. The CDR3 loop spans 12 amino acids. CDR3 in amino acids: CASSPGGTEAFF. CDR3 in DNA: TGTGCCAGCAGCCCGGGTGGCACTGAAGCTTTCTTT.

The J gene is TRBJ2-1, the V gene TRBV2, with D perhaps matching TRBD1 (5 bases). The V and J ends lost 8 bases and 6 bases respectively, with 11 bases between them. Germline V gene sequence: CDR1 SNHLY, CDR2 FYNNEI. The CDR3 has 12 amino acids. CDR3 sequence (DNA): TGTGCCAGCCGACGACAGCTCAATGAGCAGTTCTTC. Its translation: CASRRQLNEQFF.

V is TRBV5-5 and J is TRBJ2-7, with TRBD2 identical over 10 bases. V gave up 4 bases and J gave up 0 bases; unmatched junction bases: 10. This CDR3 comprises 17 residues. Germline V CDR1 and CDR2: SGHKS, YYEKEE (reference sequence). The CDR3 nucleotides read TGTGCCAGCAGCCCCAGATCTAGCGGGAGAAGCTCCTACGAGCAGTACGTC. Translation gives CASSPRSSGRSSYEQYV.